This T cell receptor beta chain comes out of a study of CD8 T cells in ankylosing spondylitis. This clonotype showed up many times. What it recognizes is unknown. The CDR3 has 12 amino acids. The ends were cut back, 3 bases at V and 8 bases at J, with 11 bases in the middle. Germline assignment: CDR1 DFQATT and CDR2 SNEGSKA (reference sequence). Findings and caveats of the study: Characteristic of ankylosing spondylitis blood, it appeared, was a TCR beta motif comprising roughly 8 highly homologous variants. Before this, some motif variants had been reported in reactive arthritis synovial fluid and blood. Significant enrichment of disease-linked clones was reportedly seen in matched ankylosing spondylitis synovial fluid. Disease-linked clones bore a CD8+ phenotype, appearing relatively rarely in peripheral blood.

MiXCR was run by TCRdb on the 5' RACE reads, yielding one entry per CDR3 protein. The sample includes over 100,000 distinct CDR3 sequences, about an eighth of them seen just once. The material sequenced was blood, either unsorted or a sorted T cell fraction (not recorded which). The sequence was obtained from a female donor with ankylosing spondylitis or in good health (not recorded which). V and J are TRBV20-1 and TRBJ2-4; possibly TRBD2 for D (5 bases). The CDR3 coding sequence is TGCAGTGCTAGGGTCCCAGCGGACATTCAGTACTTC. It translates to CSARVPADIQYF.